In this sample, the clone carrying this TCR beta chain turned up once. This sample is part of a study of T cells in localized non-small cell lung cancer. The germline V gene encodes CDR1 SGHRS and CDR2 YFSETQ. The V end lost 0 bases, the J end lost 1 base, and 7 bases lay between the germline ends. This CDR3 contains 14 residues. Libraries were prepared by immunoSEQ multiplex PCR; TCRdb keeps only in-frame clonotypes and omits some of them. This sample carries approximately 34,000 clones, approximately 90% of them seen once, and the ten largest clones take less than 9.5%. The source is a woman aged 40 to 75 with stage I lung adenocarcinoma. The starting material was peripheral blood, obtained before any cancer treatment. This rearrangement joins TRBV5-1 to TRBJ1-2; TRBD1 is a possible D gene (6 bases). CDR3 amino acids: CASSLEGDNYGYTF. In nucleotides, the CDR3 is TGCGCCAGCAGCTTGGAGGGGGATAACTATGGCTACACCTTC. The full variable domain, its missing parts supplied by reference TRBV5-1 and TRBJ1-2, is KAGVTQTPRYLIKTRGQQVTLSCSPISGHRSVSWYQQTPGQGLQFLFEYFSETQRNKGNFPGRFSGRQFSNSRSEMNVSTLELGDSALYLCASSLEGDNYGYTFGSGTRLTVV.